The next 17 T cell receptor beta chains were all read from a single sample in a study of shared clonotypes between healthy human individuals. Profiled with immunoSEQ multiplex PCR; TCRdb holds only in-frame clones, not every one. The sample shows some 1 million clones, approximately 68% of them seen only once. Sequencing input: memory CD4+ T cells sorted from blood. Specified subset: CD45RA-negative fraction. Receptors originate from a man in his late teens or twenties in good health.

The chain is built from TRBV6-4 and TRBJ2-3, with 8 positions matching TRBD1. Germline V CDR1 and CDR2: MRHNA, SNTAGT. V was pared by 6 bases and J by 3 bases, with 8 bases of the junction left unmatched. The CDR3 loop spans 15 amino acids. The CDR3 loop is CASRRQGIGTDTQYF. DNA for the CDR3: TGTGCCAGCAGGAGACAGGGGATTGGTACAGATACGCAGTATTTT.

In this sample, this clone turned up once. This chain joins TRBV18 and TRBJ1-1; D unclear. The CDR3 runs 12 residues. The V end was cut by 5 bases, the J end by 5 bases, with 9 bases between. Germline V gene sequence: CDR1 KGHSH, CDR2 LQKENI. CDR3 loop: CASSAGRTEAFF. The CDR3 bases are TGTGCCAGCTCAGCTGGACGTACTGAAGCTTTCTTT.

CDR3 region: CASRSGQGGYGYTF. In nucleotides, the CDR3 is TGTGCCAGCAGATCCGGACAGGGAGGCTATGGCTACACCTTC. The J gene is TRBJ1-2, the V gene TRBV6-1; 8 bases line up with TRBD1. J was trimmed by 4 bases and V by 6 bases; bases with no gene match: 7. Per germline, CDR1 MNHNS and CDR2 SASEGT. This CDR3 contains 14 residues.

This clone was seen a handful of times. The chain has TRBV4-3 and TRBJ1-1; unclear D gene. The CDR3 totals 12 residues. CDR1 and CDR2 (germline): LGHNA, YSLEER. Between the trimmed V and J ends, which lost 1 base and 5 bases, there was a span of 5 bases. CDR3 DNA sequence: TGCGCCAGCAGCCAAGGTAGAACTGAAGCTTTCTTT. Protein: CASSQGRTEAFF.

This chain connects TRBV14 to TRBJ1-1; D gene unclear. The CDR3 runs to 14 residues. The ends were cut back, 2 bases at V and 0 bases at J, with 7 bases in the middle. In germline, CDR1 is SGHDN, CDR2 FVKESK. The CDR3 DNA reads TGTGCCAGCAGCCAATTGGACTTGAACACTGAAGCTTTCTTT. Translating gives CASSQLDLNTEAFF. The complete variable domain, with remaining parts taken from reference TRBV14 and TRBJ1-1, reads EAGVTQFPSHSVIEKGQTVTLRCDPISGHDNLYWYRRVMGKEIKFLLHFVKESKQDESGMPNNRFLAERTGGTYSTLKVQPAELEDSGVYFCASSQLDLNTEAFFGQGTRLTVV.

The V call is TRBV14, the J call TRBJ2-5; either TRBD1 or TRBD2 may supply D (5 bases each). This CDR3 comprises 15 residues. V lost 1 base, J lost 4 bases, and 13 bases lay in between. In germline, CDR1 is SGHDN, CDR2 FVKESK. CDR3: CASSQAKPGAETQYF. Written as DNA, the CDR3 is TGTGCCAGCAGCCAAGCCAAACCCGGGGCAGAGACCCAGTACTTC.

The V and J genes are TRBV9 and TRBJ2-7; D might be TRBD1 (6 bases). V was pared by 7 bases and J by 3 bases, with 26 bases between. Germline assignment: CDR1 SGDLS and CDR2 YYNGEE. This CDR3 is built from 17 residues. CDR3 sequence reads: CASLSSDDPGHLYEQYF. CDR3 DNA: TGTGCCAGCCTCAGCAGCGATGATCCGGGACACCTCTACGAGCAGTACTTC.

The genes are TRBV5-1 and TRBJ1-3; 8 nucleotides match TRBD1. Germline V CDR1 and CDR2: SGHRS, YFSETQ. The CDR3 spans 14 residues. The ends lost 4 bases at V and 2 bases at J; junction bases unmatched: 2. DNA of the CDR3: TGCGCCAGCAGCGTGGGACAGGCTGGAAACACCATATATTTT. Translating it yields CASSVGQAGNTIYF.

The chain links TRBV19 to TRBJ2-6; 7 nucleotides line up with TRBD2. This CDR3 region has 17 residues. In germline, CDR1 is LNHDA, CDR2 SQIVND (reference sequence). Trimming took 6 bases from V and 8 from J; bases not matched to a gene: 16. The CDR3 DNA is TGTGCCAGTAGCTCCCACATCCATGGGGGGGGATCCAACGTCCTGACTTTC. Amino acid sequence: CASSSHIHGGGSNVLTF. Combining the CDR3 with reference TRBV19 and TRBJ2-6 gives the whole variable domain DGGITQSPKYLFRKEGQNVTLSCEQNLNHDAMYWYRQDPGQGLRLIYYSQIVNDFQKGDIAEGYSVSREKKESFPLTVTSAQKNPTAFYLCASSSHIHGGGSNVLTFGAGSRLTVL.

J is TRBJ2-2 and V is TRBV5-1; TRBD2 might be the D (6 bases). V was pared by 6 bases and J by 2 bases, with 17 bases between. Germline assignment: CDR1 SGHRS and CDR2 YFSETQ. The CDR3 length is 16 residues. DNA of the CDR3: TGCGCCAGCAAGTTGTCTAGCGCGGTAAACACCGGGGAGCTGTTTTTT. Its protein product is CASKLSSAVNTGELFF. The whole variable domain, remainder taken from reference TRBV5-1 and TRBJ2-2, is KAGVTQTPRYLIKTRGQQVTLSCSPISGHRSVSWYQQTPGQGLQFLFEYFSETQRNKGNFPGRFSGRQFSNSRSEMNVSTLELGDSALYLCASKLSSAVNTGELFFGEGSRLTVL.

This clone was found once. The V call is TRBV5-5, the J call TRBJ1-5; TRBD1 might be the D (5 bases). This CDR3 has 15 residues. V lost 0 bases and J lost 3, with 10 bases in between. CDR1 and CDR2 (germline): SGHKS, YYEKEE (reference sequence). The CDR3 DNA follows: TGTGCCAGCAGCTTGGCGGGCAGGGCCAATCAGCCCCAGCATTTT. It is translated as CASSLAGRANQPQHF.

Only one count was recorded for this clone. V and J are TRBV7-6 and TRBJ1-3; 7 bases fit TRBD1. V dropped 3 bases and J dropped 8; count of bases not matched to a gene: 4. The CDR3 length is 13 residues. Germline V CDR1 and CDR2: SGHVS, FNYEAQ. CDR3: CASSFQGGDTIYF. Written as DNA, the CDR3 is TGTGCCAGCAGCTTCCAGGGGGGGGACACCATATATTTT.

The CDR3 bases are TGTGCCAGCAGCCCGAATCGAGATACGCAGTATTTT. Its protein is CASSPNRDTQYF. This sequence joins TRBV13 and TRBJ2-3; unclear D gene. CDR3 length equals 12 residues. Germline V gene lookup returns CDR1 PRHDT and CDR2 FYEKMQ (reference sequence). Between the trimmed V and J ends, which lost 5 bases and 5 bases, there was a span of 8 bases.

Of note for this clone: Additional DNA sequences in this sample encode the identical CDR3. The rearrangement links TRBV18 to TRBJ2-1, with D perhaps matching TRBD1 or TRBD2 (5 bases each). V dropped 0 bases and J dropped 6 bases, with 6 bases sitting between them. Germline CDR1 reads KGHSH; CDR2 reads LQKENI. The CDR3 consists of 13 residues. CDR3 in amino acids: CASSPPGTNEQFF. CDR3 DNA sequence: TGTGCCAGCTCACCACCGGGGACCAATGAGCAGTTCTTC.

V is TRBV5-1 and J is TRBJ2-1; 8 bases match TRBD2. Unmatched junction bases numbered 12, after V lost 4 bases and J lost 6 bases. The CDR3 sequence is 16 residues long. Germline-derived CDR1 and CDR2 are SGHRS and YFSETQ. The CDR3 DNA is TGCGCCAGCAGCCGTGAGTTAGCGGGACTGGGCAATGAGCAGTTCTTC. Translating it yields CASSRELAGLGNEQFF.

Points on this clone: The same CDR3 can be traced to other DNA sequences in this sample. The chain combines TRBV18 with TRBJ2-3; D is uncertain. This CDR3 region has 13 residues. The germline CDR1 and CDR2 sequences are KGHSH and LQKENI. V lost 6 bases and J lost 1, with 8 bases in between. CDR3 in DNA: TGTGCCAGCTCTGTAAGCGGCACAGATACGCAGTATTTT. This codes for CASSVSGTDTQYF.

The chain is built from TRBV4-3 and TRBJ1-6; D remains ambiguous. The germline gives CDR1 LGHNA, CDR2 YSLEER. The V gene lost 0 bases and the J gene lost 5 bases, with 8 bases spanning the gap. CDR3 length equals 15 residues. The CDR3 sequence: CASSQEPGNNSPLHF. CDR3 nucleotides: TGCGCCAGCAGCCAAGAACCCGGGAATAATTCACCCCTCCACTTT.